The source of this T cell receptor beta chain is a study of CD4 T cells in relation to SARS-CoV-2 and coronaviruses. Study conclusions and caveats: Memory recall responses, not primary responses primed in culture, are what the assay detects.

Points on this clone: No antigen is known for it.

V shed 3 bases and J 2 bases; nucleotides not matched to a gene: 6. Germline V gene sequence: CDR1 LGHNA, CDR2 YNFKEQ. This CDR3 has 15 residues. Clones were read by immunoSEQ multiplex PCR, and TCRdb kept only the in-frame ones, dropping some. This sample has 37,000 or so clones, with roughly 88% found just once. The chain links TRBV4-2 to TRBJ2-7, with 8 nucleotides matching TRBD1. This TCR was recovered from an adult with COVID-19. Sequenced: memory CD4+ T cells from PBMCs. The CDR3 protein is CASSQDREFTYEQYF. CDR3 coding DNA: TGTGCCAGCAGCCAGGACAGGGAATTTACCTACGAGCAGTACTTC.